This T cell receptor beta chain stems from a study of T cells after yellow fever vaccination. Looking at the study overall: For low cell numbers, libraries were made with SMART-Seq v4 Ultra Low Input.

Overall study results and limits: Overall, a small share of clonotypes was seen in both CD4 and CD8 compartments.

TCRdb ran MiXCR on the 5' RACE reads and lists one entry per CDR3 protein. The data contain hundreds of thousands of distinct CDR3 sequences, roughly 19% of them singletons. About this clonotype: Its antigen remains unidentified.

Deletions cut 5 bases from V and 0 bases from J, with 11 bases between. The CDR3 spans 14 residues. CDR1 DFQATT and CDR2 SNEGSKA come from the germline V gene (reference sequence). The source material was PBMCs, sampled 15 days after the yellow fever booster vaccination. The chain carries TRBV20-1 and TRBJ2-1; tentatively, D is TRBD2 (6 bases). This TCR came from a man aged 25-40 years who received the YFV17D yellow fever vaccine. The CDR3 DNA is TGCAGTGCTCGGGACTGGAGCTCCTACAATGAGCAGTTCTTC. Amino acids: CSARDWSSYNEQFF.